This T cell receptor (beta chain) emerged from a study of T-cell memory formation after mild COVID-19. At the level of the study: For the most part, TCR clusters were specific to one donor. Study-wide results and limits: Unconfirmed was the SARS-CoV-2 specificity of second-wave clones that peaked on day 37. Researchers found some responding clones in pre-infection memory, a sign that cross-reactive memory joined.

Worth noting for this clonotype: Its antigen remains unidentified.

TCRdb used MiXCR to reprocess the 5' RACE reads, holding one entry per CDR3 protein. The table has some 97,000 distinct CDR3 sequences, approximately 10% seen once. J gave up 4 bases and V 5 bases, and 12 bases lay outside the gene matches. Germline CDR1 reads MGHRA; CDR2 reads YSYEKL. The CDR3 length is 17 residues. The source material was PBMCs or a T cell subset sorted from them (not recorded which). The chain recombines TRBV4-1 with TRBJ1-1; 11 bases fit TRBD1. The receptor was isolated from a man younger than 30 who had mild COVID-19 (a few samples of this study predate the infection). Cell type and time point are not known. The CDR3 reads CASSSIGQGATGTEAFF. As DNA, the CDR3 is TGCGCCAGCAGCTCCATTGGACAGGGGGCGACGGGCACTGAAGCTTTCTTT.